This TCR beta chain was documented in a study of blood T cells in healthy people across ages. The CDR3 is made up of 12 amino acids. CDR1 and CDR2 (germline): SQVTM, ANQGSEA. V gave up 2 bases and J gave up 2 bases, with 7 bases separating them. A sample-barcoded 5' primer and a J-beta primer mix were used in a second PCR of about 7 to 11 cycles. A template-switch adaptor containing 12 random nucleotides labeled each cDNA molecule. Using its own MiXCR run on the 5' RACE reads, TCRdb lists one record per CDR3 protein. The table shows a few hundred thousand distinct CDR3 sequences, with 45% to 60% occurring only once. At least 6 million PBMCs were isolated per sample.

The sample consisted of blood. This chain links TRBV29-1 with TRBJ2-7; no firm D call. The origin of this receptor is a man aged 55 to 70 in good health. CDR3: CSVESDTYEQYF. CDR3 coding DNA: TGCAGCGTTGAATCCGATACCTACGAGCAGTACTTC.